These 21 T cell receptor beta chains originate from one sample sequenced in a study of neurological immune-mediated disorders. Stated time point: longitudinal time-point 3. Via MiXCR, TCRdb re-called the 5' RACE reads, giving one row per CDR3 protein. The data show around 53,000 distinct CDR3 sequences, roughly 8.3% seen once. Sequencing was done on a sample of PBMCs. The receptors come from a woman in her forties in good health.

This clonotype was observed many times. The chain has TRBV7-8 and TRBJ1-1, with D possibly matching TRBD1 (5 bases). The V and J ends lost 5 bases and 11 bases respectively, with 24 bases between them. Germline assignment: CDR1 SGHVS and CDR2 FQNEAQ. The CDR3 covers 15 residues. This CDR3 is CASSPLWGGASSAFF. The DNA of the CDR3 is TGTGCCAGCAGCCCACTTTGGGGAGGGGCATCCTCGGCTTTCTTT.

The sample holds many counts of this clonotype. The chain carries TRBV6-5 and TRBJ2-3; TRBD1 matches 7 bases. CDR1 MNHEY and CDR2 SVGAGI come from the germline V gene. There are 15 residues in the CDR3. V dropped 1 base and J dropped 3; count of bases not matched to a gene: 4. This CDR3 reads CASSYLAGGTDTQYF. Here the CDR3 DNA reads TGTGCCAGCAGTTACTTGGCAGGGGGAACAGATACGCAGTATTTT.

This clonotype has at least ten counts. The chain couples TRBV20-1 to TRBJ1-2; 9 nucleotides match TRBD1. The CDR3 has 13 amino acids. V was clipped by 1 base and J by 3 bases; unmatched bases: 0. Germline V lookup: CDR1 DFQATT, CDR2 SNEGSKA (reference sequence). Here the CDR3 DNA reads TGCAGTGCTAGAGGGGACAGGGACTATGGCTACACCTTC. This sequence encodes CSARGDRDYGYTF.

This clonotype has ten or more counts. The rearrangement links TRBV3-1 to TRBJ2-7, with 11 nucleotides matching TRBD2. CDR3 length: 15 residues. After removal of 3 bases from V and 4 bases from J, the junction contained 5 bases not matched to a gene. Germline values: CDR1 LGHDT, CDR2 YNNKEL (reference sequence). CDR3 nucleotide sequence: TGTGCCAGCAGCCAGAGACTAGCGGGGACGTACGAGCAGTACTTC. Its protein is CASSQRLAGTYEQYF.

This clonotype was seen at least ten times. This chain joins TRBV7-2 and TRBJ1-3; no firm D call. Trimming removed 2 bases from V and 1 base from J, with 18 bases in between. Germline V CDR1 and CDR2: SGHTA, FQGNSA. The CDR3 has 18 residues. The CDR3 region has the DNA TGTGCCAGCAGCTTAAGTGTGTTTTCTCCTCTATCTGGAAACACCATATATTTT. Residues: CASSLSVFSPLSGNTIYF.

This clonotype was seen ten or more times. This chain joins TRBV7-9 and TRBJ1-1; tentatively, D is TRBD1 (6 bases). The CDR3 has 12 amino acids. V lost 0 bases and J lost 7, with 6 bases in between. Germline-derived CDR1 and CDR2 are SEHNR and FQNEAQ (reference sequence). The DNA for the CDR3 is TGTGCCAGCAGCTTAGCGACAGGTGAAGCTTTCTTT. Its protein product is CASSLATGEAFF. Supplemented by reference TRBV7-9 and TRBJ1-1, the full variable domain reads DTGVSQNPRHKITKRGQNVTFRCDPISEHNRLYWYRQTLGQGPEFLTYFQNEAQLEKSRLLSDRFSAERPKGSFSTLEIQRTEQGDSAMYLCASSLATGEAFFGQGTRLTVV.

This clonotype has at least ten counts. V gene TRBV10-2 combines with J gene TRBJ2-7, with D uncertain. Germline-derived CDR1 and CDR2 are WSHSY and SAAADI. Trimming removed 3 bases from V and 4 bases from J, with 10 bases in between. The CDR3 contains 13 residues. CDR3 loop: CASSEGWLYEQYF. The CDR3 DNA sequence: TGCGCCAGCAGTGAAGGATGGCTTTACGAGCAGTACTTC.

On this clonotype itself: One junction end disagrees with the germline gene, perhaps due to a read error. V is TRBV24-1 and J is TRBJ1-1; D gene unclear. The germline V gene encodes CDR1 KGHDR and CDR2 SFDVKD. The CDR3 length is 13 residues. The CDR3 region is CTTSDLQSGKAFF. The CDR3 DNA reads as TGTACCACCAGTGATTTGCAGAGCGGGAAAGCTTTCTTT.

The CDR3 is CSARVPGQYNQPQHF. The CDR3 nucleotides are TGCAGTGCTAGAGTACCGGGACAGTACAATCAGCCCCAGCATTTT. The chain links TRBV20-1 to TRBJ1-5, with 7 bases matching TRBD1. V lost 1 base to trimming and J lost 3 bases; unmatched junction nucleotides: 6. Germline CDR1 and CDR2: DFQATT and SNEGSKA (reference sequence). The length of the CDR3 is 15 residues.

This clonotype was counted at least ten times. The gene calls are TRBV7-9 and TRBJ1-1; no definite D call. The CDR3 is 14 amino acids. The germline gives CDR1 SEHNR, CDR2 FQNEAQ (reference sequence). V lost 1 base to trimming and J lost 7 bases, with 13 bases between them. For the CDR3, the DNA is TGTGCCAGCAGCTTAGAGGGCAGCAACCGTGAAGCTTTCTTT. It yields the protein CASSLEGSNREAFF.

This clonotype was seen ten or more times. The J gene is TRBJ1-1, the V gene TRBV9, with D uncertain. The V end lost 4 bases, the J end lost 0 bases, and 13 bases lay between the germline ends. Looked up from germline, CDR1 is SGDLS and CDR2 is YYNGEE. The CDR3 consists of 15 residues. CDR3 DNA: TGTGCCAGCAGCCCTACGGGCTCACTGAACACTGAAGCTTTCTTT. Amino acids: CASSPTGSLNTEAFF.

In its sample, this clonotype was seen many times. The rearrangement links TRBV15 to TRBJ1-1; weak D call: TRBD1 (6 bases). From germline, CDR1 is LNHNV and CDR2 YYDKDF (reference sequence). This CDR3 region has 15 residues. Trimming left V 0 bases short and J 4 bases short, with 12 bases between. Here the CDR3 reads CATSREWGAGTEAFF. In nucleotides, the CDR3 is TGTGCCACCAGCAGAGAATGGGGGGCCGGCACTGAAGCTTTCTTT.

The sample holds a few counts of this clonotype. The rearrangement uses TRBV18 and TRBJ1-3, with a tentative D call TRBD1 (6 bases). Trimming pared 0 bases from V and 0 bases from J, leaving 18 bases between. CDR3 length equals 19 residues. The germline V gene has CDR1 KGHSH and CDR2 LQKENI. The CDR3 region has the DNA TGTGCCAGCTCACCACCGAATCGGTTTAGGGGGGCCTCTGGAAACACCATATATTTT. Translating gives CASSPPNRFRGASGNTIYF. The full variable domain, completed using reference TRBV18 and TRBJ1-3, is NAGVMQNPRHLVRRRGQEARLRCSPMKGHSHVYWYRQLPEEGLKFMVYLQKENIIDESGMPKERFSAEFPKEGPSILRIQQVVRGDSAAYFCASSPPNRFRGASGNTIYFGEGSWLTVV.

This clonotype was observed at least ten times. The chain carries TRBV20-1 and TRBJ1-6, with D perhaps matching TRBD1 (5 bases). The CDR3 is 15 residues long. CDR1 and CDR2 from the germline V gene are DFQATT and SNEGSKA (reference sequence). V dropped 1 base and J dropped 6 bases, with 13 bases sitting between them. The CDR3 sequence: CSARGRAQGNSPLHF. CDR3 coding DNA: TGCAGTGCTAGAGGAAGGGCCCAGGGTAATTCACCCCTCCACTTT.

The table lists this clonotype with many counts. This rearrangement joins TRBV29-1 to TRBJ2-3; D gene uncertain. The germline V gene encodes CDR1 SQVTM and CDR2 ANQGSEA. V lost 4 bases and J 0 bases, leaving 11 bases between the germline ends. The CDR3 consists of 14 residues. CDR3 loop: CSVATATSTDTQYF. The CDR3 DNA is TGCAGCGTTGCAACAGCCACTAGCACAGATACGCAGTATTTT.

Many counts were recorded for this clonotype. The V gene is TRBV29-1, the J gene TRBJ1-6, with D tentatively TRBD1 (5 bases). Germline CDR1 SQVTM, CDR2 ANQGSEA. V was cut by 4 bases and J by 7 bases, with 11 bases left in between. CDR3 length equals 13 residues. The CDR3 sequence is CSVGEGPNSPLHF. The CDR3 nucleotides are TGCAGCGTTGGCGAGGGGCCCAATTCACCCCTCCACTTT.

This clonotype appeared many times. This sequence joins TRBV7-2 and TRBJ2-2; TRBD2 matches at 15 bases. Looked up from germline, CDR1 is SGHTA and CDR2 is FQGNSA. This CDR3 has 17 residues. The trim removed 5 bases at V and 6 bases at J, leaving 7 bases unmatched. The CDR3 reads CASSLPGLAGGPGELFF. Here the CDR3 DNA reads TGTGCCAGCAGCCTACCTGGACTAGCGGGGGGGCCCGGGGAGCTGTTTTTT.

This clonotype was counted at least ten times. V is TRBV5-1 and J is TRBJ2-1; 10 positions match TRBD1. The V segment lost 3 bases and the J segment 7 bases; nucleotides outside the gene matches: 7. This CDR3 is 15 amino acids long. Germline V gives CDR1 SGHRS, CDR2 YFSETQ. This CDR3 reads CASSWDRGDMNEQFF. CDR3 nucleotide sequence: TGCGCCAGCAGCTGGGACAGGGGAGACATGAATGAGCAGTTCTTC. Full variable domain (outside the CDR3, taken from reference TRBV5-1 and TRBJ2-1): KAGVTQTPRYLIKTRGQQVTLSCSPISGHRSVSWYQQTPGQGLQFLFEYFSETQRNKGNFPGRFSGRQFSNSRSEMNVSTLELGDSALYLCASSWDRGDMNEQFFGPGTRLTVL.

This clonotype has at least ten counts. The chain links TRBV6-2 or TRBV6-3 to TRBJ2-5, with 7 bases lining up with TRBD1. The length of the CDR3 is 13 residues. V was clipped by 2 bases and J by 5 bases; unmatched bases: 2. In germline, CDR1 is MNHEY, CDR2 SVGEGT. In nucleotides, the CDR3 is TGTGCCAGCAGTTACGCGGACAGGGAGACCCAGTACTTC. It is translated as CASSYADRETQYF.

This clonotype was counted ten times or more. The gene calls are TRBV3-1 and TRBJ2-6; 9 nucleotides agree with TRBD1. The trim removed 4 bases at V and 4 bases at J, leaving 11 bases unmatched. CDR1 LGHDT and CDR2 YNNKEL come from the germline V gene (reference sequence). The CDR3 is 18 amino acids. CDR3 residues: CASSLRNPTGGGANVLTF. CDR3 DNA: TGTGCCAGCAGCCTAAGGAACCCGACAGGGGGAGGGGCCAACGTCCTGACTTTC.

The sample holds many counts of this clonotype. The chain links TRBV14 to TRBJ2-1; the match to TRBD1 covers 7 bases. Germline V lookup: CDR1 SGHDN, CDR2 FVKESK. CDR3 length equals 14 residues. After removal of 3 bases from V and 7 bases from J, the junction contained 6 bases not matched to a gene. The CDR3 spells CASSQWDSINEQFF. In nucleotides, the CDR3 is TGTGCCAGCAGCCAGTGGGACAGCATTAATGAGCAGTTCTTC. The entire variable domain, with the rest obtained from reference TRBV14 and TRBJ2-1, is as follows: EAGVTQFPSHSVIEKGQTVTLRCDPISGHDNLYWYRRVMGKEIKFLLHFVKESKQDESGMPNNRFLAERTGGTYSTLKVQPAELEDSGVYFCASSQWDSINEQFFGPGTRLTVL.